This T cell receptor (beta chain) originates from a study of blood T cells in healthy people across ages. The study, taken as a whole, reports: With unsorted PBMCs, a conclusive comparison of naive versus antigen-experienced cells was not possible.

This clonotype was picked up a small number of times. No antigen is known for it. V gave up 8 bases and J gave up 1 base, with 20 bases separating them. Per germline, CDR1 MDHEN and CDR2 SYDVKM. This CDR3 is 16 amino acids long. Primers used in a second PCR of about 6 to 11 cycles were a sample-barcoded 5' primer and a J-beta primer mix. TCRdb fed the 5' RACE reads into MiXCR, producing one record per CDR3 protein. The sample holds some 1.5 million distinct CDR3 sequences, roughly 28% seen once. Russia was home to the donors, healthy Caucasian individuals aged roughly 6 to 95. There were at least 5.5 micrograms of total RNA extracted from every sample.

V usage is TRBV28 and J usage is TRBJ1-1, with D maybe TRBD1 (5 bases). The receptor's source is a woman aged 25 to 45 in good health. What was sequenced was blood. CDR3 sequence: CASPPTGTLPNTEAFF. CDR3 in DNA: TGTGCCAGCCCCCCAACCGGGACTTTACCGAACACTGAAGCTTTCTTT.